Below, 21 T cell receptor beta chains from the same sample are listed, as sequenced in a study of cytomegalovirus exposure and HLA in healthy donors. The PCR employed 60 Vbeta primers together with 13 Jbeta primers. Using immunoSEQ multiplex PCR, the repertoire was profiled, and TCRdb retains in-frame clones only, with some absent. Of over 150,000 clones in the sample, roughly 77% were seen once. Sequenced sample: PBMCs. The receptors originated from a man aged 25 to 40 in good health and CMV-seropositive.

The chain recombines TRBV10-3 with TRBJ2-7; D perhaps matches TRBD1 (7 bases). There are 16 residues in the CDR3. Germline values: CDR1 ENHRY, CDR2 SYGVKD. V shed 2 bases and J shed 7 bases, with 21 bases lying between them. The CDR3 sequence: CAISERGAKTGIEQYF. Here the CDR3 DNA reads TGTGCCATCAGTGAGAGGGGGGCCAAGACAGGGATAGAGCAGTACTTC.

The chain joins TRBV19 to TRBJ2-5; D might be TRBD2 (7 bases). The end of the DNA fits TRBJ2-7 better, so the J call may be wrong. The CDR3 length is 13 residues. Germline V CDR1 and CDR2: LNHDA, SQIVND (reference sequence). The CDR3 sequence is CASSSYREGEQYF. In DNA, the CDR3 is TGTGCCAGTAGTAGCTACAGGGAGGGCGAGCAGTACTTC.

The chain carries TRBV7-2 and TRBJ1-5; 7 bases match TRBD1. V dropped 5 bases and J dropped 7; count of bases not matched to a gene: 8. The CDR3 loop spans 14 amino acids. Germline lookup yields CDR1 SGHTA and CDR2 FQGNSA. DNA for the CDR3: TGTGCCAGCAGCGACAGGGTCGGGGACCAGCCCCAGCATTTT. The encoded protein is CASSDRVGDQPQHF.

CDR3 residues: CASSGTGGNQPQHF. CDR3 DNA: TGTGCCAGCAGCGGGACAGGGGGAAATCAGCCCCAGCATTTT. The gene calls are TRBV4-2 and TRBJ1-5; TRBD1 matches 11 bases. This CDR3 comprises 14 residues. Germline V CDR1 and CDR2: LGHNA, YNFKEQ. The ends lost 5 bases at V and 4 bases at J; junction bases unmatched: 1.

This clone has more than one count but fewer than ten. V gene TRBV28 combines with J gene TRBJ1-2; TRBD1 matches at 7 bases. The J segment lost 4 bases and the V segment lost 5 bases, leaving 7 bases of the junction unmatched. CDR1 MDHEN and CDR2 SYDVKM come from the germline V gene. CDR3 size: 14 residues. The CDR3 spells CASSMGQRIYGYTF. CDR3 DNA: TGTGCCAGCAGTATGGGACAGCGCATCTATGGCTACACCTTC.

The chain uses TRBV27 and TRBJ1-2; D unresolved. This CDR3 has 14 residues. V was pared by 0 bases and J by 5 bases, with 10 bases between. The germline CDR1 and CDR2 sequences are MNHEY and SMNVEV (reference sequence). The CDR3 coding sequence is TGTGCCAGCAGTTTATCCCCCGTGAGTTATGGCTACACCTTC. Translating it yields CASSLSPVSYGYTF.

The rearrangement uses TRBV10-3 and TRBJ2-7; 8 nucleotides line up with TRBD1. Germline V CDR1 and CDR2: ENHRY, SYGVKD. This CDR3 region has 13 residues. V trimming: 2 bases; J trimming: 3 bases; junction bases outside the gene matches: 0. The CDR3 nucleotides read TGTGCCATCAGTGAGGGACAGGGCTACGAGCAGTACTTC. Encoded protein: CAISEGQGYEQYF.

This clone occurred a few times. The chain joins TRBV30 to TRBJ1-3; maybe TRBD1 (5 bases). Trimming stripped 3 bases from V and 4 bases from J, with 16 bases between. Germline values: CDR1 GTSNPN, CDR2 SVGIG (reference sequence). The CDR3 spans 15 residues. This chain's CDR3 is CAWRPLDKQGNTIYF. CDR3 DNA sequence: TGTGCCTGGAGGCCCCTGGACAAGCAAGGAAACACCATATATTTT.

The chain employs TRBV28 and TRBJ2-2; the D gene is possibly TRBD1 (5 bases). CDR1 is MDHEN, CDR2 SYDVKM, per germline. V was trimmed by 8 bases and J by 6 bases, leaving 13 bases between them. CDR3 size: 13 residues. The CDR3 here is CASLRAGSGELFF. The CDR3 DNA is TGTGCCAGCCTACGTGCAGGGTCCGGGGAGCTGTTTTTT.

The rearrangement uses TRBV9 and TRBJ2-1, with 7 bases fitting TRBD1. Unmatched junction bases numbered 13, after V lost 4 bases and J lost 6 bases. The CDR3 has 16 amino acids. The germline V gene encodes CDR1 SGDLS and CDR2 YYNGEE. The CDR3 loop reads CASSQGDRSALNEQFF. The CDR3 region has the DNA TGTGCCAGCAGCCAAGGGGACAGATCGGCTCTCAATGAGCAGTTCTTC.

The chain uses TRBV5-6 and TRBJ2-1; D remains unclear. This CDR3 comprises 17 residues. V lost 1 base and J 0 bases, leaving 14 bases between the germline ends. Germline V CDR1 and CDR2: SGHDT, YYEEEE. In nucleotides, the CDR3 is TGTGCCAGCAGCTTGTTATCCCGAGCGAGCTCCTACAATGAGCAGTTCTTC. Residues: CASSLLSRASSYNEQFF.

The genes are TRBV6-5 and TRBJ1-2; possible D gene TRBD1, 6 bases. The CDR3 covers 13 residues. Looked up from germline, CDR1 is MNHEY and CDR2 is SVGAGI. Trimming pared 4 bases from V and 4 bases from J, leaving 10 bases between. The CDR3 region is CASSFGQPYGYTF. In nucleotides, the CDR3 is TGTGCCAGCAGTTTCGGACAGCCCTATGGCTACACCTTC.

The chain combines TRBV27 with TRBJ1-1; TRBD1 matches 8 bases. The ends lost 3 bases at V and 4 bases at J; junction bases unmatched: 10. The germline V gene has CDR1 MNHEY and CDR2 SMNVEV (reference sequence). The CDR3 extends over 16 amino acids. The CDR3 coding sequence is TGTGCCAGCAGTTTTTTCAACCAGGGGGCTGTCACTGAAGCTTTCTTT. The encoded protein is CASSFFNQGAVTEAFF.

The chain's CDR3 is CASSPQAGRNHGYTF. DNA of the CDR3: TGTGCCAGCAGCCCACAGGCAGGGAGGAATCATGGCTACACCTTC. The chain is built from TRBV7-2 and TRBJ1-2; D might be TRBD1 (5 bases). The CDR3 length is 15 residues. V was clipped by 5 bases and J by 6 bases, with 19 bases between them. Germline CDR1 is SGHTA and CDR2 is FQGNSA.

V is TRBV29-1 and J is TRBJ1-1; 7 nucleotides agree with TRBD1. In germline, CDR1 is SQVTM, CDR2 ANQGSEA. There are 15 residues in the CDR3. V lost 6 bases to trimming and J lost 7 bases; unmatched junction nucleotides: 17. In DNA form, the CDR3 reads TGCAGCGTCGTAGTCGGCTCTTACAGGGGCGATGAAGCTTTCTTT. Its translation: CSVVVGSYRGDEAFF.

Concerning this clone: It is unclear where the CDR3 begins or ends on the DNA, so no DNA is shown, and the CDR3 is as TCRdb lists it. The genes are TRBV11-2 and TRBJ2-3; the tabulated D call, TRBD1, remains unverified against the DNA. From its first to its last residue, the CDR3 has 15 amino acids. In germline, CDR1 is SGHAT, CDR2 FQNNGV. CDR3 protein: CASSLVVGSGTGRYF.

The chain combines TRBV30 with TRBJ2-1; 12 nucleotides match TRBD2. From germline, CDR1 is GTSNPN and CDR2 SVGIG (reference sequence). V dropped 4 bases and J dropped 13; count of bases not matched to a gene: 11. The CDR3 covers 14 residues. CDR3 sequence reads: CAWNIGLAGYGQFF. The CDR3 nucleotides are TGTGCCTGGAATATCGGACTAGCGGGATACGGTCAGTTCTTC.

This chain uses TRBV12-5 with TRBJ2-5; TRBD2 agrees at 9 bases. J was trimmed by 2 bases and V by 2 bases; bases with no gene match: 0. Germline V gene data show CDR1 as LGHNT and CDR2 as FRNRAP. The CDR3 spans 14 residues. The CDR3 region is CASGLSGGQETQYF. Written as DNA, the CDR3 is TGTGCTAGTGGTTTGAGCGGGGGGCAAGAGACCCAGTACTTC.

This sequence joins TRBV28 and TRBJ1-1; the match to TRBD1 covers 10 bases. The ends lost 5 bases at V and 1 base at J; junction bases unmatched: 7. The CDR3 has 16 residues. In germline, CDR1 is MDHEN, CDR2 SYDVKM. The CDR3: CASSLPGTGANTEAFF. The CDR3 DNA sequence: TGTGCCAGCAGTCTCCCCGGGACAGGGGCGAACACTGAAGCTTTCTTT.

V gene TRBV19 combines with J gene TRBJ2-1; D unresolved. This CDR3 is built from 15 residues. Germline V gives CDR1 LNHDA, CDR2 SQIVND (reference sequence). Trimming removed 10 bases from V and 0 bases from J, with 16 bases in between. As DNA, the CDR3 is TGTGCCACCTCCGGGTTACCGGGCTCCTACAATGAGCAGTTCTTC. Amino acids: CATSGLPGSYNEQFF.

The chain is built from TRBV4-3 and TRBJ2-5; 9 bases map to TRBD2. TRBJ2-7 explains the end of the DNA better; the J call may be wrong. This CDR3 spans 14 amino acids. From germline, CDR1 is LGHNA and CDR2 YSLEER. The CDR3 DNA reads as TGCGCCAGCAGCCGGACTAGCGACTCCTACGAGCAGTACTTC. This gives the protein CASSRTSDSYEQYF.